This T cell receptor beta chain was recovered during a study of cytomegalovirus exposure and HLA in healthy donors. The study, taken as a whole, reports: The authors later linked a missense DCLRE1C variant to TCR beta V- and J-gene trimming. Earlier analysis looked at TCR beta V segments, and most were productive about 87% or about 30% of the time. Across donors, presence/absence analyses took sequencing depth to be roughly uniform. Generally TCR sequences proved uncommon, though certain public TCRs appeared in numerous donors.

A multiplex PCR was run with 60 Vbeta primers and 13 Jbeta primers. Generated by immunoSEQ multiplex PCR, the TCRdb table keeps only in-frame clones and is missing some. This table has 150,000 or so clones, about four fifths appearing once. V trimming: 5 bases; J trimming: 0 bases; junction bases outside the gene matches: 6. Germline assignment: CDR1 KGHSH and CDR2 LQKENI. This CDR3 is 15 amino acids long. Details on this clone: Its target is unknown.

Material for sequencing was PBMCs. This sequence was found in a woman aged 18-29 years in good health and CMV-seropositive. This chain connects TRBV18 to TRBJ1-1, with 7 nucleotides matching TRBD1. The CDR3 coding sequence is TGTGCCAGCTCAGTGACAGGGATTATGAACACTGAAGCTTTCTTT. Translated: CASSVTGIMNTEAFF.